The 25 T cell receptor beta chains in this list originate from one sample, sequenced in a study of blood T cell repertoires in COVID-19. TCRdb keeps only in-frame clones here, not all; method: immunoSEQ multiplex PCR. The sample gives about 200,000 clones, 89% of which show up once; about 4% is in the top ten. Sequenced input: PBMCs or T cells enriched from blood (not recorded which). Every receptor here comes from a woman aged 30 to 39 with acute COVID-19.

This chain uses TRBV3-1 (or the pseudogene TRBV3-2) with TRBJ2-7; 9 nucleotides agree with TRBD1. V lost 1 base to trimming and J lost 12 bases; unmatched junction nucleotides: 7. The CDR3 consists of 13 residues. Germline V gives CDR1 LGHDT, CDR2 YNNKEL (reference sequence). CDR3 in DNA: TGTGCCAGCAGCCAAGTGATGACAGGGGGACTGTACTTC. It encodes CASSQVMTGGLYF.

The genes are TRBV7-2 and TRBJ2-1; 7 bases line up with TRBD2. CDR1 is SGHTA, CDR2 FQGNSA, per germline. The CDR3 sequence is 15 residues long. Trimming removed 1 base from V and 6 bases from J; junction bases left unmatched: 6. CDR3: CASSLVGREGNEQFF. CDR3 coding DNA: TGTGCCAGCAGCTTAGTGGGCAGGGAGGGCAATGAGCAGTTCTTC. The variable domain in full, completed from reference TRBV7-2 and TRBJ2-1, reads GAGVSQSPSNKVTEKGKDVELRCDPISGHTALYWYRQSLGQGLEFLIYFQGNSAPDKSGLPSDRFSAERTGGSVSTLTIQRTQQEDSAVYLCASSLVGREGNEQFFGPGTRLTVL.

The chain recombines TRBV7-9 with TRBJ1-1; D not certain. V lost 5 bases and J 1 base, leaving 2 bases between the germline ends. Looked up from germline, CDR1 is SEHNR and CDR2 is FQNEAQ (reference sequence). This CDR3 is built from 11 residues. The CDR3 DNA reads as TGTGCCAGCAGCCAGAACACTGAAGCTTTCTTT. Its translation: CASSQNTEAFF.

This chain connects TRBV2 to TRBJ1-1; 8 nucleotides line up with TRBD1. Germline V gives CDR1 SNHLY, CDR2 FYNNEI. CDR3 length equals 17 residues. V was clipped by 1 base and J by 3 bases; unmatched bases: 10. The CDR3 spells CASSEGRAGGVYTEAFF. CDR3 DNA sequence: TGTGCCAGCAGTGAAGGGCGGGCAGGGGGCGTCTACACTGAAGCTTTCTTT.

The chain joins TRBV7-3 to TRBJ1-1; D might be TRBD1 (6 bases). The CDR3 loop spans 15 amino acids. Germline CDR1 reads SGHTA; CDR2 reads FQGTGA. Trimming left V 6 bases short and J 2 bases short, with 16 bases between. The chain's CDR3 is CASSELAGANTEAFF. The CDR3 DNA reads TGTGCCAGCAGTGAATTGGCGGGGGCAAACACTGAAGCTTTCTTT. The full variable domain, completed using reference TRBV7-3 and TRBJ1-1, is GAGVSQTPSNKVTEKGKYVELRCDPISGHTALYWYRQSLGQGPEFLIYFQGTGAADDSGLPNDRFFAVRPEGSVSTLKIQRTERGDSAVYLCASSELAGANTEAFFGQGTRLTVV.

The rearrangement uses TRBV4-1 and TRBJ2-7; possibly TRBD1 for D (6 bases). V was cut by 4 bases and J by 2 bases, with 12 bases left in between. Germline values: CDR1 MGHRA, CDR2 YSYEKL. The CDR3 consists of 14 residues. The CDR3 loop reads CASSRGQNPYEQYF. In DNA form, the CDR3 reads TGCGCCAGCAGCCGCGGACAGAACCCCTACGAGCAGTACTTC.

This clone was seen only once. The gene calls are TRBV27 and TRBJ1-1; 9 nucleotides agree with TRBD1. CDR1 is MNHEY and CDR2 is SMNVEV in the germline V gene (reference sequence). The CDR3 is 14 amino acids. V was clipped by 6 bases and J by 1 base; unmatched bases: 3. CDR3 residues: CASRQGAGNTEAFF. DNA of the CDR3: TGTGCCAGCAGACAGGGGGCTGGGAACACTGAAGCTTTCTTT.

The rearrangement joins TRBV13 to TRBJ1-1; D is uncertain. Per the germline V gene, CDR1 is PRHDT and CDR2 is FYEKMQ (reference sequence). This CDR3 region has 14 residues. Trimming took 5 bases from V and 1 from J, leaving 11 bases between them. CDR3 nucleotides: TGTGCCAGCAGCCCCCAATACGGGAACACTGAAGCTTTCTTT. This encodes CASSPQYGNTEAFF.

The rearrangement links TRBV19 to TRBJ1-5; D ambiguous. Trimming cost V 1 base and J 2 bases, with 6 bases left between them. The length of the CDR3 is 14 residues. Looked up from germline, CDR1 is LNHDA and CDR2 is SQIVND (reference sequence). In nucleotides, the CDR3 is TGTGCCAGTAGTATAGGGACTGGCAATCAGCCCCAGCATTTT. Protein product: CASSIGTGNQPQHF.

The rearrangement joins TRBV27 to TRBJ1-2, with TRBD1 as a possible D gene (6 bases). Per germline, CDR1 MNHEY and CDR2 SMNVEV (reference sequence). This CDR3 spans 14 amino acids. V dropped 0 bases and J dropped 4 bases, with 9 bases sitting between them. The CDR3 protein is CASSLSGTRYGYTF. In DNA form, the CDR3 reads TGTGCCAGCAGTTTATCCGGGACACGCTATGGCTACACCTTC.

The gene calls are TRBV11-2 and TRBJ2-2; 7 nucleotides line up with TRBD2. The V and J ends lost 6 bases and 7 bases, in that order; junction bases with no gene match: 14. CDR3 length: 16 residues. From germline, CDR1 is SGHAT and CDR2 FQNNGV. CDR3 sequence reads: CASRRPGGGGFGELFF. Here the CDR3 DNA reads TGTGCCAGCAGGAGGCCGGGCGGCGGGGGATTCGGGGAGCTGTTTTTT.

The rearrangement joins TRBV19 to TRBJ2-1; the D is unclear. From germline, CDR1 is LNHDA and CDR2 SQIVND (reference sequence). With 7 bases removed from V and 9 bases from J, the gap between germline ends came to 7 bases. The CDR3 covers 10 residues. DNA of the CDR3: TGTGCCAGTAAAGGCGGTGAGCAGTTCTTC. Translation gives CASKGGEQFF.

V is TRBV9 and J is TRBJ2-1, with 10 bases fitting TRBD1. V trimming: 4 bases; J trimming: 8 bases; junction bases outside the gene matches: 9. This CDR3 has 15 amino acids. Germline V gives CDR1 SGDLS, CDR2 YYNGEE. For the CDR3, the DNA is TGTGCCAGCAGCTTCCGGGACAGGGGTGCGGATGAGCAGTTCTTC. This gives the protein CASSFRDRGADEQFF.

The chain carries TRBV6-5 and TRBJ1-3; TRBD1 matches 8 bases. V was pared by 5 bases and J by 7 bases, with 4 bases of the junction left unmatched. Germline V gene data show CDR1 as MNHEY and CDR2 as SVGAGI. The CDR3 covers 13 residues. The CDR3 DNA follows: TGTGCCAGCAGTATAACAGGGGGGAACACCATATATTTT. It specifies CASSITGGNTIYF.

CDR3 sequence (DNA): TGTGCCAGCAGTGCCACGGACAGGGGGCAGCATTTT. It is translated as CASSATDRGQHF. The chain recombines TRBV6-6 with TRBJ1-5; 10 bases match TRBD1. Trimming removed 5 bases from V and 13 bases from J; junction bases left unmatched: 5. The CDR3 extends over 12 amino acids. The germline V gene has CDR1 MNHNY and CDR2 SVGAGI (reference sequence).

The rearrangement uses TRBV5-1 and TRBJ2-3; TRBD1 aligns across 9 bases. This CDR3 contains 16 residues. Germline V CDR1 and CDR2: SGHRS, YFSETQ. V lost 4 bases, J lost 3 bases, and 9 bases stayed unmatched. CDR3 residues: CASSLFGDRVTDTQYF. Written as DNA, the CDR3 is TGCGCCAGCAGCCTGTTTGGGGACAGGGTGACAGATACGCAGTATTTT.

The chain couples TRBV4-2 to TRBJ1-6, with 8 positions matching TRBD1. The V gene end was trimmed by 2 bases and the J gene end by 7 bases; junction bases not matched to a gene: 7. There are 16 residues in the CDR3. Germline CDR1 is LGHNA and CDR2 is YNFKEQ. CDR3 coding DNA: TGTGCCAGCAGCCAACTCAGGGGGCTAACCAATTCACCCCTCCACTTT. Protein: CASSQLRGLTNSPLHF.

This clone has only a few counts. V and J are TRBV6-5 and TRBJ1-1, with D possibly being TRBD1 (6 bases). The CDR3 spans 14 residues. Germline CDR1 MNHEY, CDR2 SVGAGI. V gave up 8 bases and J gave up 8 bases, with 21 bases separating them. Here the CDR3 DNA reads TGTGCCAGCCAATCCGGGACACTTTTAACCGAAGCTTTCTTT. This sequence encodes CASQSGTLLTEAFF.

This clone was detected once. The chain links TRBV10-3 to TRBJ1-2; 10 nucleotides align to TRBD1. The CDR3 is 14 residues long. J lost 2 bases, V lost 10 bases, and 7 bases had no gene match. Germline CDR1 ENHRY, CDR2 SYGVKD. DNA for the CDR3: TGTGCCAGCAAAGGGACAGGGGACAACTATGGCTACACCTTC. Protein: CASKGTGDNYGYTF.

CDR3 in amino acids: CASRLDRVNTGELFF. Here the CDR3 DNA reads TGTGCCAGCAGACTCGACAGGGTAAACACCGGGGAGCTGTTTTTT. The J gene is TRBJ2-2, the V gene TRBV28, with 7 positions matching TRBD1. This CDR3 has 15 residues. The trim removed 6 bases at V and 2 bases at J, leaving 6 bases unmatched. The germline V gene has CDR1 MDHEN and CDR2 SYDVKM.

This chain joins TRBV7-2 and TRBJ1-5; D gene ambiguous. CDR1 and CDR2 (germline): SGHTA, FQGNSA. V gave up 5 bases and J gave up 4 bases, with 15 bases separating them. This CDR3 is built from 15 residues. The CDR3 region has the DNA TGTGCCAGCAGCACCCGTCCCGGGGATAATCAGCCCCAGCATTTT. Translation gives CASSTRPGDNQPQHF.

This clone appeared once. This chain links TRBV6-5 with TRBJ2-3; TRBD1 aligns across 9 bases. After removal of 6 bases from V and 2 bases from J, the junction contained 3 bases not matched to a gene. The CDR3 totals 14 residues. Germline V gene lookup returns CDR1 MNHEY and CDR2 SVGAGI. This chain's CDR3 is CASSGQGSTDTQYF. DNA of the CDR3: TGTGCCAGCAGCGGACAGGGGTCCACAGATACGCAGTATTTT.

The chain couples TRBV18 to TRBJ2-7, with D possibly TRBD2 on 5 matching bases. CDR3 length: 12 residues. Trimming took off 5 bases at V and 7 bases at J, with 12 bases between the two ends. Germline assignment: CDR1 KGHSH and CDR2 LQKENI. The CDR3: CASSVESGEQYF. The CDR3 DNA reads TGTGCCAGCTCAGTTGAGTCGGGAGAGCAGTACTTC.

This clone was seen once. The V and J genes are TRBV20-1 and TRBJ2-1; D perhaps matches TRBD1 (6 bases). The germline V and J ends were trimmed by 5 bases and 7 bases, with 9 bases remaining between them. CDR1 and CDR2 from the germline V gene are DFQATT and SNEGSKA (reference sequence). This CDR3 spans 11 amino acids. CDR3: CSARRGNEQFF. The CDR3 bases are TGCAGTGCTCGCAGGGGAAATGAGCAGTTCTTC.

This clone was detected only once. The CDR3 DNA follows: TGTGCCTGGAGTCCCGACAGAGACTATGGCTACACCTTC. As protein: CAWSPDRDYGYTF. The chain joins TRBV30 to TRBJ1-2; possibly TRBD1 for D (5 bases). The V end was cut by 2 bases, the J end by 3 bases, with 10 bases between. The CDR3 contains 13 residues. From germline, CDR1 is GTSNPN and CDR2 SVGIG (reference sequence). Full variable domain (remainder filled in from reference TRBV30 and TRBJ1-2): SQTIHQWPATLVQPVGSPLSLECTVEGTSNPNLYWYRQAAGRGLQLLFYSVGIGQISSEVPQNLSASRPQDRQFILSSKKLLLSDSGFYLCAWSPDRDYGYTFGSGTRLTVV.